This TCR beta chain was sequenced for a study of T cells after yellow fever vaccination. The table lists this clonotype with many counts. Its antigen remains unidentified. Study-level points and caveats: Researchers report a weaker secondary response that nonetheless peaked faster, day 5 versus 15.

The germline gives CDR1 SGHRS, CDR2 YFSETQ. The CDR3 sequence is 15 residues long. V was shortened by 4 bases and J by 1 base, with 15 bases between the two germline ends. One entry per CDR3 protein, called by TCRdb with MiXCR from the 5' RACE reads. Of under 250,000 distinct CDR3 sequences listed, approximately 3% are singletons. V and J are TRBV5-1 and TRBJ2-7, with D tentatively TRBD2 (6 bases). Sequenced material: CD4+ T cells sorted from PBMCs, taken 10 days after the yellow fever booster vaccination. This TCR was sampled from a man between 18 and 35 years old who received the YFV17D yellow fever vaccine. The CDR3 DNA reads TGCGCCAGCAGCCTTAACCCTCGGGGGTCCTACGAGCAGTACTTC. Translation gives CASSLNPRGSYEQYF.